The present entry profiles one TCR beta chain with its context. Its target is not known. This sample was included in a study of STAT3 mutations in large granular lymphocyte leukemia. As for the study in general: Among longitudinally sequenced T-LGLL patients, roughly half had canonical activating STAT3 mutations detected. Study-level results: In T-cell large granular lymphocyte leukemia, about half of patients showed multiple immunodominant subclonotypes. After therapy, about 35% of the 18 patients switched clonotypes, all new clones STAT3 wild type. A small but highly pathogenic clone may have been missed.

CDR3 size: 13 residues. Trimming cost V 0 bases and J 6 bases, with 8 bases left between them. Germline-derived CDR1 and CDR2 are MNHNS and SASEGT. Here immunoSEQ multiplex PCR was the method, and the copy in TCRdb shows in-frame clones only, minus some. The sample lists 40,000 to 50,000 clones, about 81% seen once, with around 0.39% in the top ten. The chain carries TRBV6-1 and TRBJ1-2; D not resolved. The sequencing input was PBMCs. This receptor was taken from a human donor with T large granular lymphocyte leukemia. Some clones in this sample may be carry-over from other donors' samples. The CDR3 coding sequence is TGTGCCAGCAGTGAAGCGGAGAGGGATGGCTACACCTTC. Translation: CASSEAERDGYTF.